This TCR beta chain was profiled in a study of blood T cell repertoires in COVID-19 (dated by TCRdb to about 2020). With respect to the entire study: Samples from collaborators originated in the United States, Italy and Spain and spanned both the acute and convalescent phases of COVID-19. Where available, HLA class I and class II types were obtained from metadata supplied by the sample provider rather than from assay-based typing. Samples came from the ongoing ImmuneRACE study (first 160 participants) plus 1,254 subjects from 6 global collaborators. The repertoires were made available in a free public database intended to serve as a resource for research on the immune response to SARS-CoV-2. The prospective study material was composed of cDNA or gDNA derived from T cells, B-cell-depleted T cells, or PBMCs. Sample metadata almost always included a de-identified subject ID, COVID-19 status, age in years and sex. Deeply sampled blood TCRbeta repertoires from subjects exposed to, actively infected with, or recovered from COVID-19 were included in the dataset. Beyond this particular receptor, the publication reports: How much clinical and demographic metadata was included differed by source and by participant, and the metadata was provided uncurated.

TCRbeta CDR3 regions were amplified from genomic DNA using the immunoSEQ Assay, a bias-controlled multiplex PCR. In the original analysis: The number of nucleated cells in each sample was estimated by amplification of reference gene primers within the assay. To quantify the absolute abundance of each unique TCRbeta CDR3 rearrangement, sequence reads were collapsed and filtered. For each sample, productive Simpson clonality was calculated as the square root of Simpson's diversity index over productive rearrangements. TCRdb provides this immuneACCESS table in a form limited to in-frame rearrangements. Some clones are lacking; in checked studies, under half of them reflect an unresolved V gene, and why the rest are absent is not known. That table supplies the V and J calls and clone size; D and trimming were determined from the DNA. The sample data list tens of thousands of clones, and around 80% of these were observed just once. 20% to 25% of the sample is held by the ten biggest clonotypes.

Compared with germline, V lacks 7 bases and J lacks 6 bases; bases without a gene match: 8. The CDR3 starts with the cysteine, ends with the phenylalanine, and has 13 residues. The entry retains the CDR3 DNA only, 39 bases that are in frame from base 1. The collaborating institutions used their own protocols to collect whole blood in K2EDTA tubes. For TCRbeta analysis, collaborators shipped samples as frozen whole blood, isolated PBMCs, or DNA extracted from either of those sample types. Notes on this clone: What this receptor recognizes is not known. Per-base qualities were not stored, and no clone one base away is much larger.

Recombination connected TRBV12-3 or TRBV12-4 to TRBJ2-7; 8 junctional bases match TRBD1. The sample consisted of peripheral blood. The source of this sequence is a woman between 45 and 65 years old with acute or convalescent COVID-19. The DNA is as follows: TGTGCCAGCACCCTAACCACAGGGGGCGAGCAGTACTTC. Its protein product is CASTLTTGGEQYF.